These 29 T cell receptor beta chains were sequenced from one sample in a study of blood T cells in healthy people across ages. Through a sample-barcoded 5' primer and a J-beta primer mix, a second PCR was run for roughly 7 to 11 cycles. One entry per CDR3 protein results from TCRdb running MiXCR on the 5' RACE reads. The table shows 800,000 or so distinct CDR3 sequences, with roughly 25% occurring only once. A further study also used this sample, focusing on T cells of mothers and their children.

The sequenced sample consisted of blood. These receptors were obtained from a boy under 18 in good health.

V and J are TRBV20-1 and TRBJ2-1; 10 bases are a match to TRBD2. Germline CDR1 and CDR2: DFQATT and SNEGSKA (reference sequence). Germline trimming cut 4 bases from V and 4 bases from J; bases unmatched to any gene: 4. The CDR3 has 14 residues. This chain's CDR3 is CSAMGLASYNEQFF. DNA of the CDR3: TGCAGTGCTATGGGACTAGCGAGTTACAATGAGCAGTTCTTC.

The chain employs TRBV4-2 and TRBJ1-5; D tentatively fits TRBD1 or TRBD2 (6 bases each). TRBJ2-3 matches the DNA end more closely, so the J call is doubtful. CDR1 is LGHNA and CDR2 is YNFKEQ in the germline V gene. The CDR3 runs 15 residues. CDR3 in amino acids: CASSQDNGGLEPQYF. In DNA, the CDR3 is TGTGCCAGCAGCCAAGATAACGGGGGCTTGGAGCCCCAGTATTTT.

In this sample, this clonotype turned up once. This rearrangement joins TRBV27 to TRBJ1-1; D is perhaps TRBD1 (5 bases). Trimming took off 7 bases at V and 1 base at J, with 16 bases between the two ends. The length of the CDR3 is 15 residues. CDR1 is MNHEY, CDR2 SMNVEV, per germline (reference sequence). The CDR3 nucleotides are TGTGCCAGCAAAAATCGGGGGAGGGCGAACACTGAAGCTTTCTTT. Its translation: CASKNRGRANTEAFF.

The chain is built from TRBV7-3 and TRBJ2-5; D not certain. The end of the DNA fits TRBJ2-1 better, so the J call may be wrong. The CDR3 totals 14 residues. Germline CDR1 is SGHTA and CDR2 is FQGTGA. The CDR3 DNA follows: TGTGCCAGCAGCCTGGACGACGTCTACAATGAGCAGTTCTTC. It yields the protein CASSLDDVYNEQFF.

Note on this clonotype: The junction differs from germline at one of its ends, possibly a read error. J is TRBJ1-1 and V is TRBV25-1; no clear D. This CDR3 comprises 11 residues. Germline assignment: CDR1 MGHDK and CDR2 SYGVNS. The CDR3 loop reads CASSEGVGAFF. DNA for the CDR3: TGTGCCAGTAGTGAGGGAGTTGGAGCTTTCTTT.

CDR3 sequence: CASSPGTSLGEQYV. For the CDR3, the DNA is TGTGCCAGCAGCCCCGGGACTAGCTTAGGAGAGCAGTACGTC. The rearrangement joins TRBV12-3 or TRBV12-4 to TRBJ2-1, with 9 bases lining up with TRBD2. The closer fit of TRBJ2-7 to the DNA end suggests the J call may be wrong. The length of the CDR3 is 14 residues.

The V gene is TRBV7-2, the J gene TRBJ2-1, with 7 bases aligning to TRBD1. The CDR3 extends over 16 amino acids. V was pared by 5 bases and J by 3 bases, with 10 bases of the junction left unmatched. Germline V gene lookup returns CDR1 SGHTA and CDR2 FQGNSA. Written as DNA, the CDR3 is TGTGCCAGCAGCCCCGAAGGGACAGTGATCTACAATGAGCAGTTCTTC. This translates into CASSPEGTVIYNEQFF. The full variable domain, rest sourced from reference TRBV7-2 and TRBJ2-1, is GAGVSQSPSNKVTEKGKDVELRCDPISGHTALYWYRQSLGQGLEFLIYFQGNSAPDKSGLPSDRFSAERTGGSVSTLTIQRTQQEDSAVYLCASSPEGTVIYNEQFFGPGTRLTVL.

This clonotype has only a few counts. This sequence joins TRBV15 and TRBJ2-1; possibly TRBD2 for D (7 bases). The DNA end is more similar to TRBJ2-7, so the J call may be wrong. The CDR3 is 16 residues long. Germline CDR1 LNHNV, CDR2 YYDKDF (reference sequence). The CDR3: CATSRVGGALSYEQYF. The CDR3 DNA follows: TGTGCCACCAGCAGAGTAGGGGGGGCCCTCTCCTACGAGCAGTACTTC.

The V gene is TRBV28, the J gene TRBJ1-2; D might be TRBD1 (6 bases). The germline V gene has CDR1 MDHEN and CDR2 SYDVKM. V was cut by 6 bases and J by 5 bases, with 16 bases left in between. The CDR3 has 14 amino acids. CDR3 bases: TGTGCCAGCAGAACCCCCGGACAGTTATATGGCTACACCTTC. Translating gives CASRTPGQLYGYTF.

As to this clonotype: A junction boundary mismatches the germline segment, possibly from a read error. The V gene is TRBV4-3, the J gene TRBJ2-6, with D unresolved. The CDR3 extends over 16 amino acids. From germline, CDR1 is LGHNA and CDR2 YSLEER. The CDR3 DNA follows: TGCGCCAGCAGCCAAATGGATTCAGATGGGGTCAACGTCCTGACTTTC. Protein product: CASSQMDSDGVNVLTF.

This rearrangement joins TRBV15 to TRBJ2-7; D perhaps matches TRBD1 (6 bases). The CDR3 spans 14 residues. CDR1 and CDR2 from the germline V gene are LNHNV and YYDKDF (reference sequence). Between the trimmed V and J ends, which lost 1 base and 6 bases, there was a span of 13 bases. This CDR3 reads CATSRGTDRIEQYF. CDR3 bases: TGTGCCACCAGCAGAGGGACAGACCGTATCGAGCAGTACTTC.

V usage is TRBV5-1 and J usage is TRBJ2-5; the match to TRBD2 covers 12 bases. Germline V gene lookup returns CDR1 SGHRS and CDR2 YFSETQ. The V gene end was trimmed by 1 base and the J gene end by 3 bases; junction bases not matched to a gene: 7. There are 17 residues in the CDR3. This chain's CDR3 is CASSLTSGGLEEETQYF. CDR3 DNA: TGCGCCAGCAGCTTGACTAGCGGGGGGCTGGAGGAAGAGACCCAGTACTTC.

CDR3 in DNA: TGCAGCGTTGAAGAGCCGCGGGGGGCGGGAAACATTCAGTACTTC. Its protein product is CSVEEPRGAGNIQYF. The chain recombines TRBV29-1 with TRBJ2-4; 8 nucleotides match TRBD2. Germline lookup yields CDR1 SQVTM and CDR2 ANQGSEA. This CDR3 has 15 amino acids. V gave up 0 bases and J gave up 6 bases; unmatched junction bases: 7.

A word on this clonotype: At one boundary the junction diverges from the germline segment, which might be a read error. The V call is TRBV6-2 or TRBV6-3, the J call TRBJ2-2; no reliable D call. Germline V gives CDR1 MNHEY, CDR2 SVGEGT. The CDR3 extends over 11 amino acids. The CDR3 here is CACSHGRELFF. CDR3 DNA: TGTGCCTGCAGCCACGGGCGGGAGCTGTTTTTT.

This clonotype was seen many times. The rearrangement uses TRBV7-3 and TRBJ1-1; D gene uncertain. This CDR3 region has 14 residues. Trimming cost V 1 base and J 1 base, with 7 bases left between them. Germline CDR1 SGHTA, CDR2 FQGTGA. The CDR3 nucleotides are TGTGCCAGCAGCTTAAATCCAGGGAACACTGAAGCTTTCTTT. Amino acid sequence: CASSLNPGNTEAFF.

This clonotype was seen a few times. V and J are TRBV4-3 and TRBJ2-1, with 8 bases aligning to TRBD2. CDR3 length equals 16 residues. With V trimmed by 0 bases and J by 6 bases, 7 bases remained unmatched. The germline V gene has CDR1 LGHNA and CDR2 YSLEER. The CDR3 loop is CASSQEPSGSLNEQFF. For the CDR3, the DNA is TGCGCCAGCAGCCAAGAACCCAGCGGGAGTCTCAATGAGCAGTTCTTC.

The chain has TRBV20-1 and TRBJ2-5; TRBD2 might be the D (6 bases). The DNA end is a closer match to TRBJ2-1, so the J assignment may be wrong. Per germline, CDR1 DFQATT and CDR2 SNEGSKA (reference sequence). This CDR3 is 16 amino acids long. In DNA, the CDR3 is TGCAGTGCCAACCGGGACTTCGACCCGAAAGATGGTGAGCAGTTCTTC. Translating gives CSANRDFDPKDGEQFF.

This sequence joins TRBV6-5 and TRBJ2-2; possible D gene TRBD2, 6 bases. The germline V and J ends were trimmed by 8 bases and 6 bases, with 16 bases remaining between them. Germline values: CDR1 MNHEY, CDR2 SVGAGI. The CDR3 length is 14 residues. Here the CDR3 reads CASYSGSGPGELFF. CDR3 in DNA: TGTGCCAGCTATTCCGGGAGCGGTCCCGGGGAGCTGTTTTTT.

This clonotype was counted at least ten times. The chain joins TRBV5-1 to TRBJ2-6; D remains ambiguous. From germline, CDR1 is SGHRS and CDR2 YFSETQ. The V end was cut by 2 bases, the J end by 0 bases, with 9 bases between. This CDR3 is 16 amino acids long. The CDR3 DNA sequence: TGCGCCAGCAGCTTTGACGCACTCTCTGGGGCCAACGTCCTGACTTTC. Translation: CASSFDALSGANVLTF.

This clonotype turned up a few times. V is TRBV19 and J is TRBJ1-2; D unresolved. CDR3 length equals 13 residues. The germline V and J ends were trimmed by 3 bases and 6 bases, with 11 bases remaining between them. CDR1 is LNHDA, CDR2 SQIVND, per germline (reference sequence). The CDR3 region has the DNA TGTGCCAGTAGTATGGTTCCTGGGGATGGCTACACCTTC. It codes for CASSMVPGDGYTF.

The chain couples TRBV3-1 to TRBJ2-5, with D tentatively TRBD1 (5 bases). TRBJ2-1 explains the end of the DNA better; the J call may be wrong. This CDR3 has 11 amino acids. Germline CDR1 reads LGHDT; CDR2 reads YNNKEL (reference sequence). Here the CDR3 DNA reads TGTGCCAGCAGCCAGTGGGGCGAGCAGTTCTTC. Its protein is CASSQWGEQFF.

This rearrangement joins TRBV4-3 to TRBJ1-5; no definite D call. The germline CDR1 and CDR2 sequences are LGHNA and YSLEER. V gave up 3 bases and J gave up 2 bases, with 11 bases separating them. The CDR3 runs to 15 residues. CDR3 sequence (DNA): TGCGCCAGCAGCCAGGGCATGAGGGGCAATCAGCCCCAGCATTTT. This gives the protein CASSQGMRGNQPQHF.

This clonotype was observed a handful of times. The V gene is TRBV6-1, the J gene TRBJ2-7; D is perhaps TRBD2 (5 bases). CDR1 and CDR2 from the germline V gene are MNHNS and SASEGT. Trimming took off 4 bases at V and 6 bases at J, with 16 bases between the two ends. The CDR3 contains 14 residues. The CDR3 region is CASSATRQGGEQYF. The CDR3 region has the DNA TGTGCCAGCAGTGCAACTAGACAAGGCGGCGAGCAGTACTTC.

This clonotype was observed a few times. The rearrangement links TRBV20-1 to TRBJ2-5; D is ambiguous. V was pared by 3 bases and J by 2 bases, with 13 bases between. This CDR3 is 14 amino acids long. CDR1 is DFQATT and CDR2 is SNEGSKA in the germline V gene (reference sequence). CDR3 residues: CSASSERRQETQYF. In DNA, the CDR3 is TGCAGTGCTAGTTCTGAGAGACGGCAAGAGACCCAGTACTTC.

This clonotype was counted between two and nine times. This chain joins TRBV4-3 and TRBJ2-3, with a possible D match to TRBD2 (7 bases). Trimming stripped 3 bases from V and 4 bases from J, with 20 bases between. Germline lookup yields CDR1 LGHNA and CDR2 YSLEER. This CDR3 has 17 residues. CDR3 nucleotide sequence: TGCGCCAGCAGCCATGATTGGTGGGGGGGCTCCCCAGATACGCAGTATTTT. Protein: CASSHDWWGGSPDTQYF.

This clonotype has more than one count but fewer than ten. The chain joins TRBV7-2 to TRBJ1-6; D gene unclear. The ends were cut back, 1 base at V and 1 base at J, with 8 bases in the middle. Germline V gene data show CDR1 as SGHTA and CDR2 as FQGNSA. The CDR3 runs to 16 residues. This chain's CDR3 is CASSLGGWSYNSPLHF. CDR3 DNA sequence: TGTGCCAGCAGCTTAGGGGGTTGGTCCTATAATTCACCCCTCCACTTT.

This chain uses TRBV20-1 with TRBJ2-7; D unresolved. Germline loops: CDR1 DFQATT, CDR2 SNEGSKA (reference sequence). There are 13 residues in the CDR3. Trimming removed 5 bases at V and 3 bases at J, with 14 bases between. The CDR3 is CSAPKGLNYEQYF. The CDR3 DNA follows: TGCAGTGCTCCCAAGGGCCTAAACTACGAGCAGTACTTC.

This clonotype was seen a handful of times. The chain employs TRBV29-1 and TRBJ1-1, with D tentatively TRBD1 (5 bases). V was shortened by 7 bases and J by 1 base, with 10 bases between the two germline ends. The germline CDR1 and CDR2 sequences are SQVTM and ANQGSEA. CDR3 size: 12 residues. The DNA of the CDR3 is TGCAGCGCTTCAGACAGGAACACTGAAGCTTTCTTT. Its protein is CSASDRNTEAFF.

This clonotype was seen a handful of times. At one boundary the junction diverges from the germline segment, which might be a read error. V gene TRBV5-6 combines with J gene TRBJ2-7; no reliable D call. The CDR3 loop spans 14 amino acids. The germline V gene has CDR1 SGHDT and CDR2 YYEEEE. CDR3 sequence (DNA): TGTGCCGGCAGCTTCGAGGCAGACTCCTACGAGCAGTACTTC. This translates into CAGSFEADSYEQYF.